This T cell receptor beta chain derives from a study of blood T cell repertoires in COVID-19. Whole-study context: Sites in the United States, Italy and Spain provided acute and convalescent COVID-19 samples.

Authors' methods: Scientists estimated how many nucleated cells there were by amplifying reference gene primers. Repertoires were generated with immunoSEQ multiplex PCR, while TCRdb's copy carries only in-frame clones and drops some. The V and J calls and the clone size are those of that table, but D and trimming were determined from the DNA. The table records approximately 350,000 clones, 70% to 90% of them present only once. This clone occurred a few times. Seattle researchers signed up patients amid active infection and tracked them longitudinally. The CDR3 spans 16 residues. The V gene's germline CDR1 is LGHNT and CDR2 FRNRAP. Unmatched junction bases numbered 13, after V lost 5 bases and J lost 6 bases.

The sequence derives from a woman aged 25 to 39 with COVID-19, enrolled during active disease. The specimen was peripheral blood. The chain employs TRBV12-5 and TRBJ1-5; 7 bases agree with TRBD1. CDR3 residues: CASGGNRTGGRQPQHF. In DNA form, the CDR3 reads TGTGCTAGTGGTGGAAATCGGACAGGAGGGCGTCAGCCCCAGCATTTT.